The present entry profiles one T cell receptor (beta chain) with its context. What it recognizes is unknown. The CDR3 has 15 residues. V gave up 4 bases and J gave up 5 bases; unmatched junction bases: 9. CDR1 and CDR2 from the germline V gene are LGHNA and YSLEER. This record comes from a study of cytomegalovirus exposure and HLA in healthy donors. Study context: The 666 first-cohort repertoires shared a platform with the 130 or so validation repertoires, as reported in a later analysis.

General study points: Across donors, most TCRs were seen rarely, yet some public ones were widespread. The TCR clusters that emerged in the first cohort tended, a later analysis found, to co-occur in the 110 or so validation repertoires. The study put some 150 TCR beta chains on its list as cytomegalovirus-associated.

The assay was immunoSEQ multiplex PCR, and TCRdb's table has in-frame clones only and misses some. This sample has fewer than 200,000 clones, with 95% to 96% found just once. Material: PBMCs. This chain joins TRBV4-3 and TRBJ2-7; 9 nucleotides match TRBD1. This clonotype originated in a young woman in good health and CMV-seronegative. CDR3 in DNA: TGCGCCAGCAGCCTCACCGGGACAGGGTACGACGAGCAGTACTTC. Protein sequence: CASSLTGTGYDEQYF.